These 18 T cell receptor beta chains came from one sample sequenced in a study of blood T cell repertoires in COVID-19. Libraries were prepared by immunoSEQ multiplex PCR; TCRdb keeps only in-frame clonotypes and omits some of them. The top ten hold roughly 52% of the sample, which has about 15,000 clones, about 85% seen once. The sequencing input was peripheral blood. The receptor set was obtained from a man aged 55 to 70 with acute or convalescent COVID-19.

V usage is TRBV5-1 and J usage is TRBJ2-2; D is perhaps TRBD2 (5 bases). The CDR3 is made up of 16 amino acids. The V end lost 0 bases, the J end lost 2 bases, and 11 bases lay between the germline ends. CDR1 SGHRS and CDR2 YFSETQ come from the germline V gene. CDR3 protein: CASSLGQDSNTGELFF. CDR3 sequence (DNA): TGCGCCAGCAGCTTGGGGCAGGACTCTAACACCGGGGAGCTGTTTTTT.

As DNA, the CDR3 is TGCGCCAGCAGCTTCGGTTCCCCCTCTGGAAACACCATATATTTT. It is translated as CASSFGSPSGNTIYF. The V gene is TRBV5-1, the J gene TRBJ1-3; D remains ambiguous. Germline V gene lookup returns CDR1 SGHRS and CDR2 YFSETQ. V dropped 2 bases and J dropped 0 bases, with 9 bases sitting between them. The CDR3 totals 15 residues.

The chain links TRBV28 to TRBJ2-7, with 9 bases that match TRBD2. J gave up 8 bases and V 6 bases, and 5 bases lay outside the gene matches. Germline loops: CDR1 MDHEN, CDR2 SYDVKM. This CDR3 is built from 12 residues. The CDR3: CASRREGVKQYF. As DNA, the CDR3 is TGTGCCAGCAGGCGGGAGGGGGTCAAGCAGTACTTC.

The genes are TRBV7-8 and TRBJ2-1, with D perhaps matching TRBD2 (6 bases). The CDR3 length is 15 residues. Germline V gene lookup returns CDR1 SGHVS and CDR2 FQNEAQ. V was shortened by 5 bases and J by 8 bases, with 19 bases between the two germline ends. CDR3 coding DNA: TGTGCCAGCAGCCCTAGAGGGACTCTGGGACATGAGCAGTTCTTC. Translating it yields CASSPRGTLGHEQFF. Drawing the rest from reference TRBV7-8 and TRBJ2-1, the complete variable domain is GAGVSQSPRYKVAKRGQDVALRCDPISGHVSLFWYQQALGQGPEFLTYFQNEAQLDKSGLPSDRFFAERPEGSVSTLKIQRTQQEDSAVYLCASSPRGTLGHEQFFGPGTRLTVL.

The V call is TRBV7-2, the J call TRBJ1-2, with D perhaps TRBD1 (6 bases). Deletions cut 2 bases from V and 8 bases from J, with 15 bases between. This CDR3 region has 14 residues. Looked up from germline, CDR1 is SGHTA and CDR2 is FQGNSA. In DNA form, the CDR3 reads TGTGCCAGCAGCTTAAAAGGGGGACGTGGAGGCTACACCTTC. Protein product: CASSLKGGRGGYTF.

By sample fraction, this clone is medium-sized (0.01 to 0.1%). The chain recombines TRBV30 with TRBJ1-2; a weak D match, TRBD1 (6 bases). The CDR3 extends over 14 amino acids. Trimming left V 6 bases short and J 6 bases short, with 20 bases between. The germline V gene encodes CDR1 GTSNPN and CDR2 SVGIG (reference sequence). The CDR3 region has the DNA TGTGCCTGCCCTCGCGAGGGGGGGTGGGATGGCTACACCTTC. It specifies CACPREGGWDGYTF. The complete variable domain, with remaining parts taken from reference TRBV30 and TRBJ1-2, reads SQTIHQWPATLVQPVGSPLSLECTVEGTSNPNLYWYRQAAGRGLQLLFYSVGIGQISSEVPQNLSASRPQDRQFILSSKKLLLSDSGFYLCACPREGGWDGYTFGSGTRLTVV.

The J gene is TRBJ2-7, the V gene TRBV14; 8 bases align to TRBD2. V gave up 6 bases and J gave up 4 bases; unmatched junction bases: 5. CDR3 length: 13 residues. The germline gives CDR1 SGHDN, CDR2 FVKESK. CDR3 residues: CASSRTSSYEQYF. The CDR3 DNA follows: TGTGCCAGCAGTCGGACTAGCTCTTACGAGCAGTACTTC.

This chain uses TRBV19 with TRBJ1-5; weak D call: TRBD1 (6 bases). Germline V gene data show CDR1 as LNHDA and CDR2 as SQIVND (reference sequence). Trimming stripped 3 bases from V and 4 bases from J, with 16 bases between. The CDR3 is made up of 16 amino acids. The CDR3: CASSILSGQGNQPQHF. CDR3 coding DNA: TGTGCCAGTAGTATTCTCTCTGGGCAGGGGAATCAGCCCCAGCATTTT.

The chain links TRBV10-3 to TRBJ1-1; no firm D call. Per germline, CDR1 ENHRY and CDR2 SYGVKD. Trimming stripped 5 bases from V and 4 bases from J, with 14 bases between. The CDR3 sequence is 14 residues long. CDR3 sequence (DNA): TGTGCCATCAGTAGGGTCACGGGAGGCACTGAAGCTTTCTTT. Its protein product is CAISRVTGGTEAFF.

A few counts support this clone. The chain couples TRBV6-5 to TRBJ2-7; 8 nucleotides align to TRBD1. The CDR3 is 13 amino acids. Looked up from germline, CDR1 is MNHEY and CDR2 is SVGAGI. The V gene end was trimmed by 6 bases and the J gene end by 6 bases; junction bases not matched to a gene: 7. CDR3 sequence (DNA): TGTGCCAGCAGCCTGACAGGGGCGGGCGAGCAGTACTTC. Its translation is CASSLTGAGEQYF.

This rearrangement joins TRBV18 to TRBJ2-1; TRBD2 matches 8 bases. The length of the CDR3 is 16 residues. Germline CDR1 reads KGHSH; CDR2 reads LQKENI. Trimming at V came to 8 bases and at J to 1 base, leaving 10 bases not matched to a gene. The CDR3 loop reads CASLGVLAVSYNEQFF. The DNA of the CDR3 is TGTGCCAGCCTGGGGGTACTAGCGGTATCCTACAATGAGCAGTTCTTC. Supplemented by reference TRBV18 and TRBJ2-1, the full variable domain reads NAGVMQNPRHLVRRRGQEARLRCSPMKGHSHVYWYRQLPEEGLKFMVYLQKENIIDESGMPKERFSAEFPKEGPSILRIQQVVRGDSAAYFCASLGVLAVSYNEQFFGPGTRLTVL.

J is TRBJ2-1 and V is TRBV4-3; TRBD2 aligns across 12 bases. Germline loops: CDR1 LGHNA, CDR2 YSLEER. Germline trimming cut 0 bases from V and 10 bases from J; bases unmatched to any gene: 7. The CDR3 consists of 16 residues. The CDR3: CASSQDLLAGGREQFF. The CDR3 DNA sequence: TGCGCCAGCAGCCAAGATCTGCTAGCGGGAGGGAGGGAGCAGTTCTTC.

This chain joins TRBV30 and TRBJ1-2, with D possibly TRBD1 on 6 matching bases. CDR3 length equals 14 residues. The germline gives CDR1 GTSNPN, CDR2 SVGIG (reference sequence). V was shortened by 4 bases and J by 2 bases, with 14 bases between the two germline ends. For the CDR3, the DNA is TGTGCCTGGACGGGGGGACATACGAACTATGGCTACACCTTC. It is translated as CAWTGGHTNYGYTF.

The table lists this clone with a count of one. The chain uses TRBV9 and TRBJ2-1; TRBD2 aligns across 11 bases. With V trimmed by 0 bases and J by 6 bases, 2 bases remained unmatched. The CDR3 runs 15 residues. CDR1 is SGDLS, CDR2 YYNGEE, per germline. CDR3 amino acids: CASSVVAGGPNEQFF. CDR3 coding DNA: TGTGCCAGCAGCGTAGTAGCGGGGGGGCCCAATGAGCAGTTCTTC.

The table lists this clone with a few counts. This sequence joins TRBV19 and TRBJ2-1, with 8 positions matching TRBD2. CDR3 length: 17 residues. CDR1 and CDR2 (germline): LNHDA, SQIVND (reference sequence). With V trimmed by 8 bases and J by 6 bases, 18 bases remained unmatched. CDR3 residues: CASGGGFFRGLFNEQFF. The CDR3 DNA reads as TGTGCCAGTGGCGGGGGGTTCTTCCGGGGACTTTTCAATGAGCAGTTCTTC.

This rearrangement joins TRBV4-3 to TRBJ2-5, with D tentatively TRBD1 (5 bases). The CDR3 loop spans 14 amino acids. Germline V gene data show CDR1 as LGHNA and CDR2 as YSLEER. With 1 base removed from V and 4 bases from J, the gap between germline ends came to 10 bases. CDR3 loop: CASSQAVGAETQYF. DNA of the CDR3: TGCGCCAGCAGCCAAGCTGTAGGGGCAGAGACCCAGTACTTC.

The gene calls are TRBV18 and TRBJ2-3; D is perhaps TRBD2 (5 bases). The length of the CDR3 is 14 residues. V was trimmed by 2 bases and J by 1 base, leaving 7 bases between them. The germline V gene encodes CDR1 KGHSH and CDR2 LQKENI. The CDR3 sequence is CASSPFSGTDTQYF. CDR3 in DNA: TGTGCCAGCTCACCATTTAGCGGCACAGATACGCAGTATTTT.

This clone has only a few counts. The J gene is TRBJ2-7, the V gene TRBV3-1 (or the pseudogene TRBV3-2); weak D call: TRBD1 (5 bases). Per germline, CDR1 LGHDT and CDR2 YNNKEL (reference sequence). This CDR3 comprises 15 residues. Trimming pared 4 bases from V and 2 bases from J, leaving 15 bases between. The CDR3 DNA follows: TGTGCCAGCAGCCCCCAGGGAAGGGGAACCTACGAGCAGTACTTC. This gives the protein CASSPQGRGTYEQYF.